This T cell receptor beta chain was captured by sequencing in a study of T cell repertoires in cytomegalovirus infection. Overall study: An indication of both CMV infection and matching HLA type came from public TCR beta signatures. Overall study results and limits: Summed frequency of shared TCR beta families picked out CMV carriers who also had the relevant HLA. The response measured ex vivo was dominated by TCR beta clonotypes (HLA-C-restricted and CMV-specific).

Between the trimmed V and J ends, which lost 5 bases and 6 bases, there was a span of 13 bases. This CDR3 contains 13 residues. CDR1 is SEHNR and CDR2 is FQNEAQ in the germline V gene (reference sequence). In this sample, this clonotype turned up many times. As yet, its antigen is unknown. MiXCR was run by TCRdb on the reads, yielding one entry per CDR3 protein. The data contain about 80,000 distinct CDR3 sequences, roughly 3.6% of them singletons. The chain is built from TRBV7-9 and TRBJ1-2, with D possibly being TRBD1 (5 bases). The clonotype was recovered from a human donor in good health (CMV status not recorded). Some clones in this sample may be carry-over from other donors' samples. The sequencing sample was made of PBMCs. As DNA, the CDR3 is TGTGCCAGCAGCCAGGAGACAGCTCATGGCTACACCTTC. Translating it yields CASSQETAHGYTF.